This is a list of T cell receptor beta chains from one sample in a study of prognosis after radiotherapy for stage I lung cancer. TCRdb re-called the multiplex PCR reads with MiXCR, one entry per CDR3 protein. The sample has 30,000 to 40,000 distinct CDR3 sequences, about 24% seen once. This sample comprised PBMCs, obtained before or after stereotactic body radiation therapy (not recorded which). The receptors were sampled from a donor over 45 with non-small cell lung cancer. The CDR3 runs from the conserved cysteine through the conserved F or W. A D gene is named only where the DNA matches it firmly. A clone size is listed for some rows: how often the clone was seen (once, few, many), or a class if it is expanded.

TGCAGTGCTTCTGGGACAGGGCTGGAGACCCAGTACTTC	CSASGTGLETQYF	many	TRBV20-1	TRBJ2-5	TRBD1
TGTGCCAGAGGTGACTCGACAGGCAGGCTTAACTATGGCTACACCTTC	CARGDSTGRLNYGYTF	.	TRBV6-4	TRBJ1-2	.
TGCGCCAGCAGCTCCTGGTCGGGGGGCAAGACTGAAGCTTTCTTT	CASSSWSGGKTEAFF	many	TRBV5-1	TRBJ1-1	.
TGCAGTGCCAGGGGAGTTCCGTACGAGCAGTACTTC	CSARGVPYEQYF	many	TRBV20-1	TRBJ2-7	.
TGTGCCAGCTCACCCCCGGCGGGCTCAAACACCGGGGAGCTGTTTTTT	CASSPPAGSNTGELFF	many	TRBV18	TRBJ2-2	.
TGTGCCAGCAGTTCCTTTGGACAGGGCGGCTACACCTTC	CASSSFGQGGYTF	many	TRBV12-3/TRBV12-4	TRBJ1-2	TRBD1
TGTGCCAGCAGCACAGGAAAAACTACAACTAATGAAAAACTGTTTTTT	CASSTGKTTTNEKLFF	many	TRBV3-1	TRBJ1-4	.
TGTGCCAGCAGCTCCCGGACGGTATATAGCAATCAGCCCCAGCATTTT	CASSSRTVYSNQPQHF	many	TRBV5-8	TRBJ1-5	.
TGCAGTGCTACGGAAGGAGGGTCCACTGAAGCTTTCTTT	CSATEGGSTEAFF	many	TRBV20-1	TRBJ1-1	.
TGCGCCAGCACCCCGGGGGGGCTCACCTACAATGAGCAGTTCTTC	CASTPGGLTYNEQFF	many	TRBV5-1	TRBJ2-1	TRBD2
TGTGCCAGCAGCCGCACAACCGGACTAGTTACAGATACGCAGTATTTT	CASSRTTGLVTDTQYF	.	TRBV7-6	TRBJ2-3	TRBD2